This entry features one T cell receptor beta chain sequence. The trim removed 6 bases at V and 9 bases at J, leaving 12 bases unmatched. Germline CDR1 and CDR2: LNHDA and SQIVND (reference sequence). The CDR3 consists of 15 residues. This entry belongs to a study of OX40 agonist ivuxolimab in advanced cancers. Clones were read by immunoSEQ multiplex PCR, and TCRdb kept only the in-frame ones, dropping some. The sample holds more than 65,000 clones, around four fifths seen once. V gene TRBV19 combines with J gene TRBJ2-1, with 9 bases lining up with TRBD2. The sample consisted of CD4+ or CD8+ T cells sorted from blood, taken in a trial of the OX40 agonist ivuxolimab. The clonotype originates from an adult with an advanced solid tumor such as melanoma, head and neck, liver or kidney cancer. The CDR3 region is CASSSSPSGIGEQFF. The CDR3, as DNA: TGTGCCAGTAGCTCTTCGCCTAGCGGGATCGGTGAGCAGTTCTTC.